In its sample, the clone carrying this T cell receptor beta chain was seen a few times. A patient was excluded if there was uncontrolled infection, other autoimmune disease, pregnancy or lactation. This CDR3 is built from 14 residues. V dropped 2 bases and J dropped 7 bases, with 14 bases sitting between them. Germline values: CDR1 MNHEY, CDR2 SMNVEV (reference sequence). The data were taken from a study of T cells in Graves' hyperthyroidism and ophthalmopathy. RNA transcripts provided the source from which TCR beta CDR3 regions were amplified. The HTBI set primed first-round TCR CDR3 RT-PCR. TCRdb re-called the multiplex PCR reads with MiXCR, one entry per CDR3 protein. The table lists hundreds of thousands of distinct CDR3 sequences, approximately 14% of them singletons.

This chain connects TRBV27 to TRBJ1-1; weak D call: TRBD1 (6 bases). Sequenced sample: blood. The receptor was isolated from a woman aged 40 to 50 with Graves' ophthalmopathy. CDR3 sequence reads: CASSLQGNSGEAFF. CDR3 in DNA: TGTGCCAGCAGTTTACAGGGGAACAGCGGTGAAGCTTTCTTT.